This T cell receptor (beta chain) is from a study of T cells after yellow fever vaccination. TCRdb reanalysed the 5' RACE reads using MiXCR and keeps one entry per CDR3 protein. This sample yields roughly 340,000 distinct CDR3 sequences, of which 3% to 4.5% are seen a single time; approximately 25% belongs to the top ten. This TCR was sampled from a young man who received the YFV17D yellow fever vaccine. The source was PBMCs, collected 5 days after the yellow fever booster vaccination.

The CDR3 DNA follows: TGCGCCAGCAGTCAATGGCGGATTAGGACCCGGTCGGGTGAGACCCAGTACTTC. Amino acids: CASSQWRIRTRSGETQYF. The gene calls are TRBV23-1 and TRBJ2-5; D is unresolved. TRBV23-1 counts as an open reading frame of uncertain function. The CDR3 extends over 18 amino acids. Trimming shortened V by 1 base and J by 5 bases, and 23 bases separated the two germline ends.